The 5 T cell receptor beta chains reported below all come from one sample, sequenced in a study of graft-versus-host responses after intestinal transplantation. Both intraepithelial and lamina propria lymphocytes were released by processing graft tissue. Some clones are missing from TCRdb's copy, which holds only in-frame ones; the method was immunoSEQ multiplex PCR. Here the sample spans tens of thousands of clones, around 90% being singletons. The material was ileum tissue, obtained around 190 days after intestinal transplant. The receptors originated from a human patient who received an intestinal transplant, so some T cells may come from the graft donor.

The J gene is TRBJ1-2, the V gene TRBV19; no clear D. V lost 6 bases to trimming and J lost 3 bases, with 8 bases between them. Germline V CDR1 and CDR2: LNHDA, SQIVND (reference sequence). The CDR3 spans 12 residues. The CDR3 protein is CASSGIDYGYTF. The CDR3 DNA follows: TGTGCCAGTAGCGGGATTGACTATGGCTACACCTTC. The whole variable domain, filled in from reference TRBV19 and TRBJ1-2, reads DGGITQSPKYLFRKEGQNVTLSCEQNLNHDAMYWYRQDPGQGLRLIYYSQIVNDFQKGDIAEGYSVSREKKESFPLTVTSAQKNPTAFYLCASSGIDYGYTFGSGTRLTVV.

This clone was recorded a few times. V usage is TRBV18 and J usage is TRBJ2-3; D is possibly TRBD2 (6 bases). Trimming removed 2 bases at V and 0 bases at J, with 9 bases between. CDR3 length: 15 residues. The germline V gene has CDR1 KGHSH and CDR2 LQKENI. Here the CDR3 reads CASSPTGTSTDTQYF. The CDR3 coding sequence is TGTGCCAGCTCACCAACCGGGACTAGCACAGATACGCAGTATTTT. Drawing the rest from reference TRBV18 and TRBJ2-3, the complete variable domain is NAGVMQNPRHLVRRRGQEARLRCSPMKGHSHVYWYRQLPEEGLKFMVYLQKENIIDESGMPKERFSAEFPKEGPSILRIQQVVRGDSAAYFCASSPTGTSTDTQYFGPGTRLTVL.

The chain carries TRBV5-6 and TRBJ2-3; 10 bases line up with TRBD2. The CDR3 loop spans 16 amino acids. The V and J ends lost 4 bases and 6 bases, in that order; junction bases with no gene match: 11. CDR1 is SGHDT and CDR2 is YYEEEE in the germline V gene. The CDR3, as DNA: TGTGCCAGCAGCCAAGAGCGGGGGGGCTGGCGGGATACGCAGTATTTT. Amino acids: CASSQERGGWRDTQYF.

The gene calls are TRBV7-9 and TRBJ2-1; D may be TRBD1 (7 bases). The CDR3 extends over 15 amino acids. Between the trimmed V and J ends, which lost 4 bases and 4 bases, there was a span of 14 bases. Germline V lookup: CDR1 SEHNR, CDR2 FQNEAQ (reference sequence). The CDR3 loop reads CASSSPAGGYNEQFF. In nucleotides, the CDR3 is TGTGCCAGCAGCTCCCCGGCAGGGGGGTACAATGAGCAGTTCTTC.

The chain carries TRBV28 and TRBJ1-2; no reliable D call. Germline CDR1 is MDHEN and CDR2 is SYDVKM. Trimming took off 6 bases at V and 7 bases at J, with 18 bases between the two ends. This CDR3 is 14 amino acids long. The CDR3 reads CASRPDSGIGGYTF. Written as DNA, the CDR3 is TGTGCCAGCAGGCCAGACTCGGGGATAGGTGGCTACACCTTC.